Shown below are 14 T cell receptor beta chains from a single sample sequenced in a study of CD8+CD57+ T cells in acquired aplastic anemia. The study profiled TCR beta VDJ and CDR3 using genomic DNA as template. TCRdb re-derived calls from the reads in MiXCR, one entry per CDR3 protein. In the table there are about 58,000 distinct CDR3 sequences, 55% to 70% of which are singletons. The patients chosen for sequencing had shown expansion of CD8+CD57+ cells (detected by flow cytometry). The source material was sorted CD4+, CD8+, or CD8+CD57+ T cells (not recorded which) from PBMCs. The receptors originated from a human donor with aplastic anemia.

Many counts were recorded for this clonotype. The chain combines TRBV2 with TRBJ1-1; weak D call: TRBD1 (5 bases). The germline V gene encodes CDR1 SNHLY and CDR2 FYNNEI. CDR3 length equals 13 residues. V dropped 8 bases and J dropped 4 bases, with 14 bases sitting between them. The CDR3 loop reads CASPRGSGTEAFF. In DNA, the CDR3 is TGTGCCAGCCCTAGGGGTAGTGGCACTGAAGCTTTCTTT.

The chain is built from TRBV27 and TRBJ2-1, with a possible D match to TRBD2 (7 bases). The CDR3 spans 14 residues. CDR1 is MNHEY and CDR2 is SMNVEV in the germline V gene (reference sequence). With 3 bases removed from V and 6 bases from J, the gap between germline ends came to 12 bases. CDR3 in amino acids: CASSFGRGGNEQFF. In DNA, the CDR3 is TGTGCCAGCAGTTTTGGGAGGGGGGGCAATGAGCAGTTCTTC.

Notes on this clonotype: Since a much larger clone is just one base distant, this may be a read error. The chain has TRBV11-3 and TRBJ2-2; no reliable D call. This CDR3 is 14 amino acids long. Per the germline V gene, CDR1 is SGHNT and CDR2 is YENEEA. CDR3 residues: CASGLDWVTGELFF. The CDR3 nucleotides are TGTGCCAGCGGCTTAGATTGGGTTACCGGGGAGCTGTTTTTT.

As to this clonotype: Lacking the conserved final phenylalanine or tryptophan, this CDR3 likely reflects a read error. V gene TRBV19 combines with J gene TRBJ2-5; TRBD1 might be the D (5 bases). In germline, CDR1 is LNHDA, CDR2 SQIVND (reference sequence). The CDR3 length is 15 residues. The V end lost 7 bases, the J end lost 1 base, and 16 bases lay between the germline ends. The CDR3 nucleotides read TGTGCCAGTACCGATACCGACAGCTTCCAAGAGACCCAGTACCTC. It translates to CASTDTDSFQETQYL.

Ten or more counts support this clonotype. The chain couples TRBV4-1 to TRBJ1-1; TRBD1 matches at 9 bases. The CDR3 spans 12 residues. V shed 3 bases, J shed 11 bases, and the junction held 4 bases outside the gene matches. Germline V gene sequence: CDR1 MGHRA, CDR2 YSYEKL. DNA for the CDR3: TGCGCCAGCAGCCAGGGACAGGGTAAGGCTTTCTTT. It codes for CASSQGQGKAFF.

This clonotype was counted many times. V usage is TRBV5-4 and J usage is TRBJ2-7; no clear D. The CDR3 sequence is 13 residues long. Germline values: CDR1 SGHNT, CDR2 YYREEE (reference sequence). V was shortened by 0 bases and J by 7 bases, with 11 bases between the two germline ends. The CDR3 reads CASSLGQLTEQYF. As DNA, the CDR3 is TGTGCCAGCAGCTTGGGGCAGCTAACTGAGCAGTACTTC.

In its sample, this clonotype was seen many times. This rearrangement joins TRBV5-1 to TRBJ1-1; the match to TRBD1 covers 7 bases. CDR1 and CDR2 from the germline V gene are SGHRS and YFSETQ. The CDR3 is 15 amino acids. Trimming at V came to 4 bases and at J to 4 bases, leaving 10 bases not matched to a gene. The CDR3 DNA reads TGCGCCAGCAGCCCAGGGGACAGAGGGGTCACTGAAGCTTTCTTT. It specifies CASSPGDRGVTEAFF.

This clonotype was counted many times. The genes are TRBV5-6 and TRBJ2-5; perhaps TRBD1 as D (6 bases). This CDR3 comprises 19 residues. Between the trimmed V and J ends, which lost 3 bases and 4 bases, there was a span of 28 bases. Germline values: CDR1 SGHDT, CDR2 YYEEEE. The CDR3 region has the DNA TGTGCCAGCAGCTCGCCAGTCGACAGGCCCCCTGGGAAAGGAGAGACCCAGTACTTC. Translated, it gives CASSSPVDRPPGKGETQYF.

The chain combines TRBV7-9 with TRBJ2-7; 8 nucleotides agree with TRBD1. Germline trimming cut 1 base from V and 6 bases from J; bases unmatched to any gene: 8. This CDR3 region has 15 residues. CDR1 SEHNR and CDR2 FQNEAQ come from the germline V gene (reference sequence). CDR3 region: CASSLGQGKFFEQYF. The CDR3 DNA reads as TGTGCCAGCAGCTTAGGACAGGGGAAGTTTTTCGAGCAGTACTTC.

This chain joins TRBV5-1 and TRBJ1-4; the D gene is possibly TRBD1 (5 bases). CDR3 size: 15 residues. Germline V lookup: CDR1 SGHRS, CDR2 YFSETQ. V lost 4 bases and J 4 bases, leaving 14 bases between the germline ends. DNA for the CDR3: TGCGCCAGCAGCGTGGGGGGAATTCGTAATGAAAAACTGTTTTTT. It encodes CASSVGGIRNEKLFF.

By sample share, this clonotype is medium-sized (0.01 to 0.1%). For the CDR3, the DNA is TGTGCCATCAGTGAGGGCGGGGGCGATCAGCCCCAGCATTTT. Amino acid sequence: CAISEGGGDQPQHF. The chain combines TRBV10-3 with TRBJ1-5; tentatively, D is TRBD1 (6 bases). This CDR3 is 14 amino acids long. V gave up 2 bases and J gave up 5 bases, with 10 bases separating them. Germline assignment: CDR1 ENHRY and CDR2 SYGVKD.

This clonotype was detected only a few times. This chain connects TRBV9 to TRBJ2-7; D is unclear. V lost 6 bases and J lost 2, with 18 bases in between. Germline V lookup: CDR1 SGDLS, CDR2 YYNGEE. CDR3 length equals 15 residues. Written as DNA, the CDR3 is TGTGCCAGCACCCATTGGACGGGCAGAACCTACGAGCAGTACGTC. Translation: CASTHWTGRTYEQYV.

Relative to its sample, this clonotype is medium-sized. The J gene is TRBJ2-1, the V gene TRBV12-3 or TRBV12-4, with 8 bases matching TRBD1. This CDR3 comprises 15 residues. J lost 5 bases, V lost 1 base, and 4 bases had no gene match. The DNA of the CDR3 is TGTGCCAGCAGTTTAGATGGACAGGGTGACAATGAGCAGTTCTTC. This sequence encodes CASSLDGQGDNEQFF.

This clonotype is classed as medium-sized. The chain links TRBV15 to TRBJ1-1; D is ambiguous. The CDR3 is made up of 12 amino acids. The germline gives CDR1 LNHNV, CDR2 YYDKDF (reference sequence). V gave up 8 bases and J gave up 1 base, with 8 bases separating them. In DNA form, the CDR3 reads TGTGCCACCCGATCAACGAACACTGAAGCTTTCTTT. As protein: CATRSTNTEAFF.